Below are 4 T cell receptor beta chains sequenced from a single sample in a study of beta chain features in type 1 diabetes. General study findings and limits: The study found moderately but significantly shorter TCRB CDR3s in all four CD4+ subsets of Type 1 diabetes patients.

Their antigens are not known. All of the isolated RNA was reverse transcribed, so expressed TCRB transcripts were sequenced. Libraries were prepared by immunoSEQ multiplex PCR; TCRdb keeps only in-frame clonotypes and omits some of them. In the table there are around 150,000 clones, around a tenth of which are singletons. The source material was central memory CD4+ T cells from blood. These receptors originate from a man in his thirties or forties with type 1 diabetes.

This clone turned up a few times. J is TRBJ1-1 and V is TRBV14, with a weak D call TRBD1 (6 bases). This CDR3 has 17 amino acids. CDR1 is SGHDN, CDR2 FVKESK, per germline. Between the trimmed V and J ends, which lost 5 bases and 2 bases, there was a span of 21 bases. The CDR3 nucleotides read TGTGCCAGCAGCTACCGTCTAACCGGGACATCCAACACTGAAGCTTTCTTT. It is translated as CASSYRLTGTSNTEAFF.

The chain employs TRBV2 and TRBJ1-5; weak D call: TRBD1 (6 bases). CDR1 and CDR2 from the germline V gene are SNHLY and FYNNEI. The CDR3 extends over 15 amino acids. The germline V and J ends were trimmed by 6 bases and 3 bases, with 15 bases remaining between them. Here the CDR3 DNA reads TGTGCCAGCAGCAGACAGGCGACAAACAATCAGCCCCAGCATTTT. This sequence encodes CASSRQATNNQPQHF.

This clone showed up just a few times. This chain uses TRBV2 with TRBJ2-3, with 7 bases aligning to TRBD2. CDR1 is SNHLY, CDR2 FYNNEI, per germline. The CDR3 runs to 15 residues. V gave up 3 bases and J gave up 1 base; unmatched junction bases: 4. The CDR3 is CASSEAGVGTDTQYF. CDR3 DNA: TGTGCCAGCAGTGAGGCGGGAGTTGGCACAGATACGCAGTATTTT. The entire variable domain, with the rest obtained from reference TRBV2 and TRBJ2-3, is as follows: EPEVTQTPSHQVTQMGQEVILRCVPISNHLYFYWYRQILGQKVEFLVSFYNNEISEKSEIFDDQFSVERPDGSNFTLKIRSTKLEDSAMYFCASSEAGVGTDTQYFGPGTRLTVL.

The chain is built from TRBV6-4 and TRBJ2-2, with 7 positions matching TRBD1. Trimming removed 6 bases from V and 5 bases from J; junction bases left unmatched: 6. The germline V gene has CDR1 MRHNA and CDR2 SNTAGT. The CDR3 runs to 14 residues. Written as DNA, the CDR3 is TGTGCCAGCAGACCTTTGACAGGGACCGGGGAGCTGTTTTTT. This gives the protein CASRPLTGTGELFF.